This note documents a single TCR beta chain sequence. Its recognized antigen is unknown. Base-call qualities are not available, and no considerably larger clone is one nucleotide away. This record comes from a study of blood T cell repertoires in COVID-19 (dated by TCRdb to 2018 to 2020). Turning to the overall study: Samples from collaborators originated in the United States, Italy and Spain and spanned both the acute and convalescent phases of COVID-19. Deeply sampled blood TCRbeta repertoires from subjects exposed to, actively infected with, or recovered from COVID-19 were included in the dataset. The material from the prospective study consisted of cDNA or gDNA derived from T cells, B-cell-depleted T cells, or PBMCs. Where available, HLA class I and class II types were taken from metadata supplied by the sample provider and were not determined by assay-based typing. The repertoires were released in a freely available public database intended as a resource for research on the immune response to SARS-CoV-2. Samples came from the ongoing ImmuneRACE study (first 160 participants) plus 1,254 subjects from 6 global collaborators. The sample metadata nearly always contained a de-identified subject ID, COVID-19 status, age in years and sex. On the study overall, not on this receptor specifically: Clinical and demographic metadata were provided uncurated, with the amount varying by source and participant.

From its cysteine to its phenylalanine, the CDR3 spans 15 amino acids. Only CDR3 DNA is held: 45 bases, read in frame from base 1. The germline V gene sets CDR1 to SGHTS and CDR2 to YDEGEE. Relative to germline, V is missing 0 bases and J is missing 4 bases, with 3 bases of the junction outside any gene match. TCRbeta CDR3 regions were amplified from genomic DNA by means of the immunoSEQ Assay, a bias-controlled multiplex PCR. The study's own analysis went as follows. Nucleated cell counts per sample were estimated from amplification of reference gene primers within the assay. To quantify the absolute abundance of each unique TCRbeta CDR3 rearrangement, sequence reads were collapsed and filtered. For each sample, productive Simpson clonality was calculated as the square root of Simpson's diversity index over productive rearrangements. In its TCRdb copy, this immuneACCESS table keeps in-frame sequences only and misses some clones. Where compared with another copy, unresolved V genes explain less than half of these, and the others have no known cause. The V and J calls and clone size were taken over from that table, and D and trimming were inferred from the DNA. This sample lists around 64,000 clones; roughly 85% were detected once. The ten largest make up approximately 20% of the sample.

Each collaborating institution followed its own protocols to collect whole blood in K2EDTA tubes. For TCRbeta analysis, collaborator samples were shipped as frozen whole blood, as isolated PBMCs, or as DNA extracted from either sample type. The source material was peripheral blood. Recombination joined TRBV5-8 with TRBJ2-5, with TRBD1 matching 10 junction bases. This clonotype originated in a woman aged 80 or over with acute or convalescent COVID-19. The CDR3 here reads CASSLVTGGSETQYF. The DNA is TGTGCCAGCAGCTTGGTGACAGGGGGCTCAGAGACCCAGTACTTC.